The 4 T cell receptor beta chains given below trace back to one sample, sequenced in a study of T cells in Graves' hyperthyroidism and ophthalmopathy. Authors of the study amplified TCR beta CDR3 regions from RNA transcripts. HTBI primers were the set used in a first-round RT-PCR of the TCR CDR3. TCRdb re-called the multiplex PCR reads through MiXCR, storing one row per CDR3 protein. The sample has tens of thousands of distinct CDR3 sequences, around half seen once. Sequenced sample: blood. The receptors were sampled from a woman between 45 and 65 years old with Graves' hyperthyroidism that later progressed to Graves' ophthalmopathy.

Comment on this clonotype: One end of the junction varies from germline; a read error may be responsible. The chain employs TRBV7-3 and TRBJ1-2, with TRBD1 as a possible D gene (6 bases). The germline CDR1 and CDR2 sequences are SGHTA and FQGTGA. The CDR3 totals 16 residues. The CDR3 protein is CASSQGGEHTNYGYAF. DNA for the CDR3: TGTGCCAGCAGCCAAGGGGGGGAGCACACTAACTATGGCTACGCCTTC.

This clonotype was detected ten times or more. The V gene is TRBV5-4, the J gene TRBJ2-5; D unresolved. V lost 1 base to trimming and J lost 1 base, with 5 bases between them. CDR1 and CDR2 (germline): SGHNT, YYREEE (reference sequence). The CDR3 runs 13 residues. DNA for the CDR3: TGTGCCAGCAGCTTGACCAGCCAAGAGACCCAGTACTTC. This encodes CASSLTSQETQYF.

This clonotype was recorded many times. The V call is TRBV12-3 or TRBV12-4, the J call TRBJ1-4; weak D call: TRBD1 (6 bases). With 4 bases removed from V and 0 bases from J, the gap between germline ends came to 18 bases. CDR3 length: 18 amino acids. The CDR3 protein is CASSYPRGRRATNEKLFF. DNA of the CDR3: TGTGCCAGCAGTTATCCCAGGGGCAGACGCGCAACTAATGAAAAACTGTTTTTT.

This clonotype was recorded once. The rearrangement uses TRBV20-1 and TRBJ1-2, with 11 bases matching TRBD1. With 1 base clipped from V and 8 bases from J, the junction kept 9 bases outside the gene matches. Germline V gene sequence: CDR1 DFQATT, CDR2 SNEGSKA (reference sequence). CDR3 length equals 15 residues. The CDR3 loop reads CSARVLDRGRYGYTF. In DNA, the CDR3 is TGCAGTGCTAGAGTCTTGGACAGGGGGCGCTACGGCTACACCTTC.